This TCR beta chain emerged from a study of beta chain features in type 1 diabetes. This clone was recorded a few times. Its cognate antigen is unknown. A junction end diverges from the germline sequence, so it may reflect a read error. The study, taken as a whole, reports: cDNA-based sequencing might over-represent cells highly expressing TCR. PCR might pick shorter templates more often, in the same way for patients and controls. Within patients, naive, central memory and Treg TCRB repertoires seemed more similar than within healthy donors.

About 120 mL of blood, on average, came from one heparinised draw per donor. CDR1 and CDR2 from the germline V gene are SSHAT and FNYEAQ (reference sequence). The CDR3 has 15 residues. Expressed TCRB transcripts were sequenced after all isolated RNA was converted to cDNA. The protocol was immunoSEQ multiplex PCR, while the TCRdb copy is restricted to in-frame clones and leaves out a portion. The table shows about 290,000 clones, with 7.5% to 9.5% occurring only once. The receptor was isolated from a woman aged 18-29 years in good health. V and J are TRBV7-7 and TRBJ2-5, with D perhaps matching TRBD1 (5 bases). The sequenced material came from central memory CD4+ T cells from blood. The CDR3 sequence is CASSPLGQGEETQYF. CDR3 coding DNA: TGTGCTAGCAGCCCGTTGGGGCAGGGCGAAGAGACCCAGTACTTC.